This T cell receptor (beta chain) originates from a study of T cell responses to AZD1222 COVID-19 vaccine. Study-level points and caveats: Spike as a whole was targeted by vaccine-associated CD4 TCRs, dominant at 160-218 and 743-854. Spike-specific TCR breadth and depth rose after two AZD1222 doses.

Details on this clone: Its antigen is as yet unknown.

Some clones are missing from TCRdb's copy, which holds only in-frame ones; the method was immunoSEQ multiplex PCR. Among 95,000 to 150,000 clones listed, 85% to 95% were seen once. Analyses pooled second doses at about 4 or about 12 weeks. V was pared by 7 bases and J by 10 bases, with 12 bases of the junction left unmatched. Germline CDR1 reads LGHDT; CDR2 reads YNNKEL (reference sequence). The CDR3 is 15 residues long. Material: peripheral blood, obtained 28 days after the second AZD1222 dose. The source of this sequence is an adult who received the AZD1222 COVID-19 vaccine. The chain combines TRBV3-1 (or the pseudogene TRBV3-2) with TRBJ2-1; TRBD2 matches at 11 bases. CDR3 residues: CASTQELAGAGEQFF. As DNA, the CDR3 is TGTGCCAGCACCCAGGAACTAGCGGGGGCGGGGGAGCAGTTCTTC.